These T cell receptor beta chains were read from a single sample in a study of blood T cell repertoires in COVID-19. The repertoire was sequenced with immunoSEQ multiplex PCR; TCRdb's copy has only in-frame clones and lacks some. The profile shows a few hundred thousand clones, just over 85% of them singletons. Input material: PBMCs or T cells enriched from blood (not recorded which). The receptors shown here come from a woman under 30 who had recovered from COVID-19. Each CDR3 is given with its conserved first and last residue. D genes are given only for firm matches.

TRBV19	NA	TRBJ1-1	CASSPLSGWDTEAFF
TRBV5-4	NA	TRBJ2-2	CASSSSMSGTGELFF
TRBV6-6	TRBD1	TRBJ1-2	CASGTGSGYTF
TRBV30	NA	TRBJ1-1	CAWSVLWPEAFF
TRBV29-1	TRBD1	TRBJ2-1	CSAENTGALYNEQFF
TRBV5-1	NA	TRBJ1-2	CASREGDYGYTF
TRBV15	NA	TRBJ2-1	CATSTPKSQAPNIHNEQFF
TRBV7-2	NA	TRBJ2-4	CASSFGGLAKNIQYF
TRBV3-1/TRBV3-2	TRBD2	TRBJ2-3	CASSQMSLAVPDTQYF
TRBV4-1	NA	TRBJ2-2	CASSQVTRRGTNTGELFF
TRBV2	NA	TRBJ1-1	CAVAARVGTEAFF
TRBV19	TRBD2	TRBJ2-7	CASSNGGGYEQYF
TRBV24-1	NA	TRBJ1-5	CATSDGGGNQPQHF
TRBV11-2	NA	TRBJ2-2	CASSSRAGTNTGELFF
TRBV20-1	NA	TRBJ2-2	CSASLAEASHTGELFF
TRBV11-2	NA	TRBJ2-3	CASSDPAGTDTQYF
TRBV15	NA	TRBJ2-3	CATSTSTSTDTQYF
TRBV5-4	TRBD1	TRBJ2-2	CASSFRTGENTGELFF
TRBV4-2	TRBD2	TRBJ2-1	CASSPITISSGRAYNEQFF
TRBV19	NA	TRBJ2-7	CASSSDRTVREQYF
TRBV4-1	NA	TRBJ2-5	CASSQAGLQETQYF
TRBV9	TRBD1	TRBJ1-2	CASSDHRGYGYTF
TRBV14	NA	TRBJ2-7	CASSQDGQFSSGGTYEQYF
TRBV15	TRBD1	TRBJ1-2	CATSRDRQGASGYTF
TRBV15	TRBD1	TRBJ1-6	CATSRDRESPLHF
TRBV7-8	TRBD2	TRBJ2-2	CASSLVPTSGRFGGELFF
TRBV6-5	NA	TRBJ2-1	CAIGVPYNEQFF
TRBV27	TRBD1	TRBJ1-5	CASSHRGGREFRPQHF
TRBV27	NA	TRBJ1-5	CASRGGYSNQPQHF
TRBV20-1	NA	TRBJ1-1	CSVHTDTEAFF
TRBV3-1/TRBV3-2	TRBD2	TRBJ2-5	CASSPRLAGGRETQYF
TRBV18	NA	TRBJ1-1	CASSPPTRTEAFF
TRBV6-6	NA	TRBJ1-6	CATSGETYNSPLHF
TRBV4-1	TRBD1	TRBJ2-2	CASSQVPTGAGELFF
TRBV12-5	NA	TRBJ2-5	CASGLVQGGEETQYF
TRBV2	TRBD1	TRBJ2-3	CASSPARTGDYGQYF
TRBV7-8	NA	TRBJ1-1	CASSLTRDTVIFF
TRBV27	TRBD2	TRBJ2-1	CASSGLREYNEQFF
TRBV27	TRBD2	TRBJ2-7	CASSSPLRGGEDEQYF
TRBV7-9	NA	TRBJ1-1	CASSLVKTEAFF
TRBV7-9	NA	TRBJ1-3	CASSSRSNTGNTIYF
TRBV6-5	NA	TRBJ1-6	CASSPIAGDSPLHF
TRBV27	NA	TRBJ1-2	CASSPGGVNYGYTF
TRBV13	NA	TRBJ1-4	CASSLRSGSNEKLFF
TRBV4-1	NA	TRBJ1-1	CASSHGPENTEAFF
TRBV2	TRBD1	TRBJ1-1	CASSIQGVYTEAFF
TRBV7-9	TRBD1	TRBJ2-6	CASSSGQGWLTGANVLTF